The 28 T cell receptor beta chains below were found in one sample sequenced in a study of blood T cell repertoires in COVID-19. Sequencing used immunoSEQ multiplex PCR; TCRdb keeps in-frame clones, though not all of them. This sample has a few hundred thousand clones, with about nine tenths found just once. The sequencing input was peripheral blood. The receptors stem from a young man who had recovered from COVID-19.

The CDR3 loop is CASSQEIGTYLYNEQFF. CDR3 nucleotide sequence: TGTGCCAGCAGCCAAGAGATAGGGACTTACCTTTACAATGAGCAGTTCTTC. The chain couples TRBV4-2 to TRBJ2-1; a possible D gene is TRBD2 (6 bases). The V end was cut by 0 bases, the J end by 4 bases, with 16 bases between. Germline-derived CDR1 and CDR2 are LGHNA and YNFKEQ. The CDR3 length is 17 residues.

This clone has a handful of counts. The gene calls are TRBV30 and TRBJ1-6; D not certain. The CDR3 is 14 amino acids. Germline V gene lookup returns CDR1 GTSNPN and CDR2 SVGIG (reference sequence). The V and J ends lost 0 bases and 8 bases respectively, with 11 bases between them. The CDR3 bases are TGTGCCTGGAGTGTACGGGGTAAGGATTCACCCCTCCACTTT. As protein: CAWSVRGKDSPLHF.

The chain uses TRBV4-3 and TRBJ2-1; 9 bases are shared with TRBD2. CDR3 size: 15 residues. Germline V gives CDR1 LGHNA, CDR2 YSLEER. V trimming: 0 bases; J trimming: 10 bases; junction bases outside the gene matches: 7. This CDR3 reads CASSQEGLAQGEQFF. The CDR3, as DNA: TGCGCCAGCAGCCAAGAGGGACTAGCCCAGGGGGAGCAGTTCTTC.

This chain joins TRBV6-5 and TRBJ2-7; TRBD2 is a possible D gene (6 bases). V lost 0 bases and J 2 bases, leaving 11 bases between the germline ends. The germline gives CDR1 MNHEY, CDR2 SVGAGI. The CDR3 covers 15 residues. CDR3 residues: CASSYSAIAAYEQYF. DNA for the CDR3: TGTGCCAGCAGTTACTCGGCAATAGCGGCCTACGAGCAGTACTTC.

The chain has TRBV7-9 and TRBJ1-4; no clear D gene. The CDR3 length is 13 residues. Germline V gene sequence: CDR1 SEHNR, CDR2 FQNEAQ (reference sequence). V lost 3 bases to trimming and J lost 3 bases, with 5 bases between them. CDR3: CASSLTSNEKLFF. The CDR3 coding sequence is TGTGCCAGCAGCTTGACATCTAATGAAAAACTGTTTTTT.

The V gene is TRBV2, the J gene TRBJ2-3; D may be TRBD2 (6 bases). V lost 7 bases and J lost 0, with 11 bases in between. The germline V gene has CDR1 SNHLY and CDR2 FYNNEI. The CDR3 covers 14 residues. DNA for the CDR3: TGTGCCAGCAACAGACTAGTGAGCACAGATACGCAGTATTTT. Amino acids: CASNRLVSTDTQYF.

This clone came up a few times. V usage is TRBV7-9 and J usage is TRBJ2-7; no clear D. Trimming shortened V by 2 bases and J by 2 bases, and 7 bases separated the two germline ends. Germline V gene sequence: CDR1 SEHNR, CDR2 FQNEAQ (reference sequence). This CDR3 region has 13 residues. The CDR3 DNA is TGTGCCAGCAGCTTAACAAGCGCCTACGAGCAGTACTTC. It specifies CASSLTSAYEQYF.

The chain uses TRBV6-5 and TRBJ1-4; 9 positions match TRBD1. The V gene's germline CDR1 is MNHEY and CDR2 SVGAGI. The CDR3 runs 15 residues. V lost 2 bases to trimming and J lost 7 bases; unmatched junction nucleotides: 5. DNA of the CDR3: TGTGCCAGCAGTTACCGAGGACAGGGGTCTGAAAAACTGTTTTTT. Its translation is CASSYRGQGSEKLFF.

This rearrangement joins TRBV6-2 or TRBV6-3 to TRBJ1-5, with D maybe TRBD1 (5 bases). V was pared by 5 bases and J by 9 bases, with 8 bases between. This CDR3 is 11 amino acids long. Per the germline V gene, CDR1 is MNHEY and CDR2 is SVGEGT. CDR3 nucleotide sequence: TGTGCCAGCAGTCGGAGGGGGCCCCAGCATTTT. This translates into CASSRRGPQHF.

The count of this clone is one. The chain uses TRBV12-3 or TRBV12-4 and TRBJ2-3, with unresolved D. V gave up 3 bases and J gave up 5 bases, with 9 bases separating them. The CDR3 is 13 residues long. This chain's CDR3 is CASSFSSGDTQYF. CDR3 bases: TGTGCCAGCAGTTTTTCTAGTGGAGATACGCAGTATTTT.

J is TRBJ2-2 and V is TRBV7-2, with a possible D match to TRBD1 (5 bases). CDR3 size: 15 residues. Germline CDR1 reads SGHTA; CDR2 reads FQGNSA. Trimming removed 2 bases at V and 4 bases at J, with 11 bases between. CDR3: CASSLSQGSTGELFF. The CDR3 DNA reads TGTGCCAGCAGCTTATCGCAGGGATCCACCGGGGAGCTGTTTTTT.

This clone came up a few times. CDR3 sequence (DNA): TGTGCCGTAAAGGGAGGGCGGACTTCACCCCTCCACTTT. This codes for CAVKGGRTSPLHF. This chain uses TRBV11-2 with TRBJ1-6; D gene ambiguous. CDR3 size: 13 residues. With 11 bases removed from V and 9 bases from J, the gap between germline ends came to 17 bases. Germline CDR1 reads SGHAT; CDR2 reads FQNNGV.

This clone appeared a few times. J is TRBJ1-2 and V is TRBV12-3 or TRBV12-4; D call uncertain. V lost 1 base and J 4 bases, leaving 7 bases between the germline ends. The CDR3 runs to 13 residues. CDR3 nucleotides: TGTGCCAGCAGTTTAGAGACATTCTATGGCTACACCTTC. This codes for CASSLETFYGYTF.

The CDR3 is CSVAFSSDYGYTF. CDR3 sequence (DNA): TGCAGCGTTGCCTTTTCCTCCGACTATGGCTACACCTTC. The rearrangement links TRBV29-1 to TRBJ1-2; D ambiguous. The CDR3 sequence is 13 residues long. Germline-derived CDR1 and CDR2 are SQVTM and ANQGSEA. Trimming removed 4 bases from V and 3 bases from J, with 12 bases in between.

In nucleotides, the CDR3 is TGTGCCAGCATCATCTTAGGGACAGGCGATGGCTACACCTTC. Protein sequence: CASIILGTGDGYTF. The chain recombines TRBV5-4 with TRBJ1-2; 8 positions agree with TRBD1. Trimming removed 6 bases from V and 6 bases from J; junction bases left unmatched: 10. Germline-derived CDR1 and CDR2 are SGHNT and YYREEE (reference sequence). There are 14 residues in the CDR3.

This clone showed up just a few times. The chain combines TRBV5-4 with TRBJ1-1; D may be TRBD1 (6 bases). CDR3 size: 14 residues. Trimming removed 8 bases at V and 1 base at J, with 15 bases between. Germline assignment: CDR1 SGHNT and CDR2 YYREEE (reference sequence). The DNA for the CDR3 is TGTGCCAGTAGTATAGGCAGGGGGAACACTGAAGCTTTCTTT. Its protein product is CASSIGRGNTEAFF.

The genes are TRBV5-4 and TRBJ2-1, with 8 bases aligning to TRBD2. Losses at the gene ends were 0 bases for V and 2 bases for J; bases not matched to a gene: 4. This CDR3 is built from 16 residues. The germline CDR1 and CDR2 sequences are SGHNT and YYREEE (reference sequence). Here the CDR3 reads CASSLGAGGTYNEQFF. CDR3 bases: TGTGCCAGCAGCTTGGGTGCGGGGGGAACCTACAATGAGCAGTTCTTC. Filled out from reference TRBV5-4 and TRBJ2-1, the complete variable domain reads ETGVTQSPTHLIKTRGQQVTLRCSSQSGHNTVSWYQQALGQGPQFIFQYYREEENGRGNFPPRFSGLQFPNYSSELNVNALELDDSALYLCASSLGAGGTYNEQFFGPGTRLTVL.

The CDR3 sequence: CTSSQGAGGLIDTGELFF. The CDR3 bases are TGCACCAGCAGCCAAGGCGCGGGGGGGCTTATCGACACCGGGGAGCTGTTTTTT. The chain couples TRBV1 to TRBJ2-2; the D call of TRBD2 is as the table states it, not checked on the DNA. TRBV1 is a listed pseudogene. This CDR3 region has 18 residues.

This sequence joins TRBV5-6 and TRBJ1-2, with a tentative D call TRBD1 (5 bases). This CDR3 is 12 amino acids long. Deletions cut 5 bases from V and 4 bases from J, with 9 bases between. Germline CDR1 SGHDT, CDR2 YYEEEE. DNA for the CDR3: TGTGCCAGCAGGAGGGACTTCTATGGCTACACCTTC. It yields the protein CASRRDFYGYTF.

The chain carries TRBV19 and TRBJ2-1, with a weak D call TRBD2 (6 bases). The CDR3 has 14 residues. CDR1 is LNHDA and CDR2 is SQIVND in the germline V gene (reference sequence). Trimming left V 10 bases short and J 4 bases short, with 17 bases between. In DNA form, the CDR3 reads TGTGCCACTCTTGGGAGGTCCGCATACAATGAGCAGTTCTTC. It yields the protein CATLGRSAYNEQFF.

The sample holds one count of this clone. The chain employs TRBV7-9 and TRBJ2-3, with D maybe TRBD2 (6 bases). This CDR3 has 16 amino acids. Germline V gene data show CDR1 as SEHNR and CDR2 as FQNEAQ (reference sequence). The V gene lost 5 bases and the J gene lost 4 bases, with 19 bases spanning the gap. The DNA of the CDR3 is TGTGCCAGCAGCCGAACCGCCGGGACTGACGCAGATACGCAGTATTTT. It is translated as CASSRTAGTDADTQYF.

The chain combines TRBV6-2 or TRBV6-3 with TRBJ1-1; D not certain. Germline V gene data show CDR1 as MNHEY and CDR2 as SVGEGT. The ends were cut back, 0 bases at V and 0 bases at J, with 5 bases in the middle. The CDR3 runs to 14 residues. The CDR3 is CASSYSWLNTEAFF. The CDR3 region has the DNA TGTGCCAGCAGTTACTCCTGGCTGAACACTGAAGCTTTCTTT.

This chain joins TRBV28 and TRBJ1-5; 7 positions match TRBD1. This CDR3 contains 14 residues. The V gene end was trimmed by 5 bases and the J gene end by 7 bases; junction bases not matched to a gene: 8. Germline V gene lookup returns CDR1 MDHEN and CDR2 SYDVKM. In nucleotides, the CDR3 is TGTGCCAGCAGTGCAGGGGGAACAAGACAGCCCCAGCATTTT. Protein: CASSAGGTRQPQHF.

V is TRBV5-1 and J is TRBJ2-3; 10 positions match TRBD1. J lost 4 bases, V lost 0 bases, and 8 bases had no gene match. CDR3 size: 17 residues. Per the germline V gene, CDR1 is SGHRS and CDR2 is YFSETQ. CDR3 DNA: TGCGCCAGCAGCTTGGCCTGGGGGACAGGGGCCTCAGATACGCAGTATTTT. It is translated as CASSLAWGTGASDTQYF.

The V call is TRBV5-1, the J call TRBJ1-6, with D possibly being TRBD1 (5 bases). V was shortened by 2 bases and J by 3 bases, with 12 bases between the two germline ends. The CDR3 sequence is 16 residues long. Germline-derived CDR1 and CDR2 are SGHRS and YFSETQ. CDR3 in amino acids: CASSFEPQGYNSPLHF. The CDR3 coding sequence is TGCGCCAGCAGCTTCGAACCGCAGGGCTATAATTCACCCCTCCACTTT.

The chain has TRBV13 and TRBJ1-6; D remains ambiguous. V was cut by 2 bases and J by 11 bases, with 16 bases left in between. Germline assignment: CDR1 PRHDT and CDR2 FYEKMQ (reference sequence). This CDR3 comprises 15 residues. DNA for the CDR3: TGTGCCAGCAGCTTATTGAGCCAGACAAGACCACCCCTCCACTTT. Protein sequence: CASSLLSQTRPPLHF.

The rearrangement uses TRBV19 and TRBJ1-2; a weak D match, TRBD1 (5 bases). Germline V gene lookup returns CDR1 LNHDA and CDR2 SQIVND (reference sequence). The CDR3 sequence is 14 residues long. V lost 5 bases and J 5 bases, leaving 15 bases between the germline ends. The DNA of the CDR3 is TGTGCCAGTAGTCCAGCAGGGAGGGTATATGGCTACACCTTC. Protein product: CASSPAGRVYGYTF. Full variable domain (remainder filled in from reference TRBV19 and TRBJ1-2): DGGITQSPKYLFRKEGQNVTLSCEQNLNHDAMYWYRQDPGQGLRLIYYSQIVNDFQKGDIAEGYSVSREKKESFPLTVTSAQKNPTAFYLCASSPAGRVYGYTFGSGTRLTVV.

V usage is TRBV5-6 and J usage is TRBJ1-4; no definite D call. V dropped 0 bases and J dropped 8 bases, with 11 bases sitting between them. The CDR3 has 14 amino acids. Germline V gives CDR1 SGHDT, CDR2 YYEEEE. CDR3 sequence: CASSLGGLKEKLFF. In DNA form, the CDR3 reads TGTGCCAGCAGCTTGGGCGGCCTTAAGGAAAAACTGTTTTTT.